Sequencing of this T cell receptor (beta chain) was carried out in a study of post-analysis software for immune sequencing data. Study information: Disease courses included relapsing-remitting, secondary progressive and progressive-relapsing multiple sclerosis. Study-level points and caveats: Comparison with controls showed significantly lower normalized Chao1 diversity in multiple sclerosis patients. Patients carried a few TRBV segments more frequently than controls did, and TRBV5-6, TRBV5-1 and TRBV20-1 were among them.

There are a few counts of this clonotype. The antigen is unknown. Presence of unique molecular identifiers characterized the TCR beta cDNA libraries. Researchers reported approximately 480,000 cDNA molecules coming from about 0.98 to 11 million T cells. TCRdb re-called the PCR reads with MiXCR, one entry per CDR3 protein. This sample has 700,000 to 800,000 distinct CDR3 sequences, with 25% to 30% found just once. Germline CDR1 reads LNHNV; CDR2 reads YYDKDF (reference sequence). This CDR3 comprises 13 residues. With V trimmed by 5 bases and J by 2 bases, 2 bases remained unmatched. The specimen sequenced was blood. The rearrangement links TRBV15 to TRBJ1-2, with 7 bases that match TRBD1. This receptor was identified in a girl under 18 with multiple sclerosis. The CDR3 sequence is CATSGGQNYGYTF. CDR3 DNA sequence: TGTGCCACCAGCGGGGGACAGAACTATGGCTACACCTTC.